This note documents a single T cell receptor beta chain sequence. Its antigen is not identified. The sample originates from a study of shared clonotypes between healthy human individuals. CDR1 and CDR2 from the germline V gene are SQVTM and ANQGSEA. After removal of 7 bases from V and 5 bases from J, the junction contained 7 bases not matched to a gene. The CDR3 has 13 residues. TCRdb's table, derived via immunoSEQ multiplex PCR, lists solely in-frame clones and lacks some. Among about 1,500,000 clones listed, 96% were seen once. Study outcomes and limitations: Tissue TCR repertoires likely differ from these blood-only repertoires.

The sequenced material came from naive CD4+ T cells sorted from blood. As for subset: CD45RA+ positively selected. The sequence was collected from a man aged 25 to 40 in good health. The rearrangement joins TRBV29-1 to TRBJ1-1; 10 nucleotides line up with TRBD1. CDR3 sequence: CSASDRGGTEAFF. In DNA, the CDR3 is TGCAGCGCTTCGGACAGGGGGGGAACTGAAGCTTTCTTT.